This T cell receptor beta chain was documented in a study of beta chain features in type 1 diabetes. The sequenced template was cDNA made from the entire isolated RNA. Repertoires were generated with immunoSEQ multiplex PCR, while TCRdb's copy carries only in-frame clones and drops some. The table records about 150,000 clones, 8% to 13% of them present only once. This CDR3 spans 19 amino acids. V gave up 5 bases and J gave up 3 bases; unmatched junction bases: 17. CDR1 PRHDT and CDR2 FYEKMQ come from the germline V gene (reference sequence). The source material was naive CD4+ T cells from blood. This clonotype originated in a man younger than 35 in good health. V gene TRBV13 combines with J gene TRBJ2-1, with 9 bases matching TRBD2. In DNA, the CDR3 is TGTGCCAGCAGCCCCTACCGGAGTGGCGGGGGGGAAAACTACAATGAGCAGTTCTTC. Its translation: CASSPYRSGGGENYNEQFF.